The 3 T cell receptor beta chains listed next were all sequenced from one sample in a study of metastatic and nonmetastatic thyroid tumors. Via MiXCR, TCRdb re-called the PCR reads. The table includes 80,000 to 85,000 clones, around 13% detected once. Nobody among the patients had been given any treatment before thyroid surgery. Sample: tumor tissue. These receptors were taken from a female donor with papillary thyroid cancer or a benign thyroid nodule (not recorded which). Some clones in this sample may be carry-over from other donors' samples.

In its sample, this clone was seen many times. This rearrangement joins TRBV7-8 to TRBJ2-7, with D possibly matching TRBD2 (5 bases). The V gene lost 1 base and the J gene lost 6 bases, with 13 bases spanning the gap. The CDR3 extends over 14 amino acids. Germline assignment: CDR1 SGHVS and CDR2 FQNEAQ. In DNA form, the CDR3 reads TGTGCCAGCAGCTTAGGAGGGATTCTAGGCGAGCAGTACTTC. Translated: CASSLGGILGEQYF.

This clone appeared many times. The V gene is TRBV3-1, the J gene TRBJ1-6; 7 positions match TRBD1. Germline lookup yields CDR1 LGHDT and CDR2 YNNKEL (reference sequence). After removal of 2 bases from V and 9 bases from J, the junction contained 1 base not matched to a gene. The CDR3 covers 13 residues. CDR3 residues: CASSQTGASPLHF. The CDR3 region has the DNA TGTGCCAGCAGCCAAACAGGGGCTTCACCCCTCCACTTT.

The chain has TRBV6-7 and TRBJ1-2; 9 positions match TRBD1. TRBV6-7 is placed among ORFs of uncertain function. V dropped 8 bases and J dropped 5; count of bases not matched to a gene: 9. This CDR3 contains 14 residues. In DNA, the CDR3 is TGTGCCAGCCCCAACCGGGACAGGGCTTATGGCTACACCTTC. This encodes CASPNRDRAYGYTF.